A single sample is the source of the 29 T cell receptor beta chains below, sequenced in a study of T cell responses to AZD1222 COVID-19 vaccine. Repertoires were generated with immunoSEQ multiplex PCR, while TCRdb's copy carries only in-frame clones and drops some. Of some 94,000 clones in the sample, about 85% are singletons; the top ten hold about 2.9%. Sequences were derived from peripheral blood, sampled on day 0 of AZD1222 vaccination. These receptors were taken from an adult in good health.

The chain is built from TRBV15 and TRBJ1-6; TRBD1 matches 7 bases. V was pared by 2 bases and J by 8 bases, with 6 bases of the junction left unmatched. The CDR3 length is 15 residues. Germline CDR1 reads LNHNV; CDR2 reads YYDKDF (reference sequence). CDR3 DNA sequence: TGTGCCACCAGCAGAAAGAGACAGGGCGATTCACCCCTCCACTTT. Protein product: CATSRKRQGDSPLHF.

The chain combines TRBV29-1 with TRBJ1-2; D unclear. CDR3 size: 14 residues. Germline CDR1 and CDR2: SQVTM and ANQGSEA. The germline V and J ends were trimmed by 0 bases and 2 bases, with 10 bases remaining between them. Written as DNA, the CDR3 is TGCAGCGTTGAAGATTTGGACGCCAACTATGGCTACACCTTC. Protein product: CSVEDLDANYGYTF.

The CDR3 is CASSLGPRNNSPLHF. In DNA form, the CDR3 reads TGTGCCAGCAGTCTAGGGCCCAGGAACAATTCACCCCTCCACTTT. The rearrangement uses TRBV27 and TRBJ1-6, with D unresolved. Germline loops: CDR1 MNHEY, CDR2 SMNVEV (reference sequence). The V end was cut by 5 bases, the J end by 7 bases, with 15 bases between. This CDR3 comprises 15 residues.

The chain employs TRBV7-2 and TRBJ2-7, with D maybe TRBD2 (5 bases). This CDR3 has 13 residues. The V end lost 1 base, the J end lost 5 bases, and 9 bases lay between the germline ends. Germline loops: CDR1 SGHTA, CDR2 FQGNSA. In nucleotides, the CDR3 is TGTGCCAGCAGCTTAGGAAGAGCGGACGAGCAGTACGTC. Translated, it gives CASSLGRADEQYV.

The rearrangement uses TRBV5-4 and TRBJ2-5, with 10 bases fitting TRBD2. V lost 4 bases, J lost 2 bases, and 8 bases stayed unmatched. The CDR3 has 16 amino acids. Germline lookup yields CDR1 SGHNT and CDR2 YYREEE (reference sequence). The CDR3 region is CASSLRSGGVQETQYF. Here the CDR3 DNA reads TGTGCCAGCAGCCTCCGGAGCGGGGGGGTGCAAGAGACCCAGTACTTC.

The rearrangement joins TRBV5-1 to TRBJ2-1; a possible D gene is TRBD1 (5 bases). The CDR3 covers 16 residues. CDR1 and CDR2 (germline): SGHRS, YFSETQ. V shed 0 bases and J shed 2 bases, with 12 bases lying between them. The CDR3 sequence is CASSLAKTAAYNEQFF. CDR3 nucleotides: TGCGCCAGCAGCTTGGCGAAGACAGCAGCCTACAATGAGCAGTTCTTC. The whole variable domain, remainder taken from reference TRBV5-1 and TRBJ2-1, is KAGVTQTPRYLIKTRGQQVTLSCSPISGHRSVSWYQQTPGQGLQFLFEYFSETQRNKGNFPGRFSGRQFSNSRSEMNVSTLELGDSALYLCASSLAKTAAYNEQFFGPGTRLTVL.

This chain's CDR3 is CASTEDRPNTEAFF. In DNA form, the CDR3 reads TGTGCCAGCACCGAAGACAGGCCTAACACTGAAGCTTTCTTT. This chain connects TRBV6-5 to TRBJ1-1; D may be TRBD1 (6 bases). Germline CDR1 reads MNHEY; CDR2 reads SVGAGI. The CDR3 loop spans 14 amino acids. The ends were cut back, 7 bases at V and 2 bases at J, with 14 bases in the middle.

CDR3 amino acids: CASSQRASGNTIYF. CDR3 DNA: TGTGCCAGCAGCCAACGGGCGTCGGGAAACACCATATATTTT. The rearrangement uses TRBV14 and TRBJ1-3, with no clear D. The V end was cut by 2 bases, the J end by 4 bases, with 9 bases between. Germline V lookup: CDR1 SGHDN, CDR2 FVKESK. The CDR3 totals 14 residues.

This clone appeared a single time. The genes are TRBV9 and TRBJ1-1, with D tentatively TRBD1 (6 bases). CDR1 is SGDLS, CDR2 YYNGEE, per germline. This CDR3 has 14 amino acids. V lost 1 base and J lost 7, with 14 bases in between. The CDR3 sequence: CASSVWGARGEAFF. In nucleotides, the CDR3 is TGTGCCAGCAGCGTATGGGGGGCAAGGGGTGAAGCTTTCTTT.

The chain uses TRBV21-1 and TRBJ1-6; TRBD1 is the table's D call, not checked against the DNA. TRBV21-1 is a listed pseudogene. The CDR3 is 16 amino acids. CDR3 bases: TGTGCCAGCAGCAAAGCGCTGGACAGGTTTAACTCACCCCTCCACTTT. Its protein product is CASSKALDRFNSPLHF.

CDR3 DNA sequence: TGTGCCAGCAGCTTGGGAGACCCCTCTTCCCCCCTCCACTTT. Encoded protein: CASSLGDPSSPLHF. The rearrangement joins TRBV11-3 to TRBJ1-6; unclear D gene. The CDR3 is made up of 14 amino acids. Germline V gene data show CDR1 as SGHNT and CDR2 as YENEEA. Trimming cost V 3 bases and J 13 bases, with 16 bases left between them.

The chain is built from TRBV27 and TRBJ2-7, with 11 bases aligning to TRBD1. V lost 6 bases, J lost 2 bases, and 9 bases stayed unmatched. The germline V gene has CDR1 MNHEY and CDR2 SMNVEV (reference sequence). The CDR3 has 16 amino acids. Written as DNA, the CDR3 is TGTGCCAGCAGCGGCTACCCGGGACAGGGGGCCTACGAGCAGTACTTC. Protein sequence: CASSGYPGQGAYEQYF.

This clone was seen once. The V gene is TRBV30, the J gene TRBJ1-1; the D gene is possibly TRBD1 (6 bases). The germline CDR1 and CDR2 sequences are GTSNPN and SVGIG (reference sequence). Trimming took 3 bases from V and 0 from J, leaving 29 bases between them. CDR3 length: 20 amino acids. The CDR3 loop reads CAWSGRDLRTAVTMNTEAFF. The CDR3 DNA sequence: TGTGCCTGGAGCGGCCGGGACCTCCGGACAGCTGTCACGATGAACACTGAAGCTTTCTTT.

This chain uses TRBV3-1 (or the pseudogene TRBV3-2) with TRBJ2-2; D remains unclear. This CDR3 is 13 amino acids long. Looked up from germline, CDR1 is LGHDT and CDR2 is YNNKEL (reference sequence). V was trimmed by 2 bases and J by 8 bases, leaving 9 bases between them. The CDR3 spells CASSQSGRGELFF. CDR3 coding DNA: TGTGCCAGCAGCCAATCCGGGCGTGGGGAGCTGTTTTTT.

This chain uses TRBV14 with TRBJ2-1; no definite D call. Germline CDR1 is SGHDN and CDR2 is FVKESK. Trimming took off 2 bases at V and 7 bases at J, with 12 bases between the two ends. The CDR3 runs 14 residues. CDR3 sequence: CASSQPPVLNEQFF. The CDR3 nucleotides are TGTGCCAGCAGCCAACCCCCGGTCCTTAATGAGCAGTTCTTC.

This clone has just a few counts. The chain carries TRBV11-2 and TRBJ2-7, with TRBD1 identical over 8 bases. V gave up 3 bases and J gave up 4 bases; unmatched junction bases: 8. Germline V lookup: CDR1 SGHAT, CDR2 FQNNGV. CDR3 length: 15 residues. CDR3 DNA sequence: TGTGCCAGCAGCTTCGACCCAGGACAGGGTTACGAGCAGTACTTC. Its translation is CASSFDPGQGYEQYF.

With respect to this clone: A read error may produce the germline difference seen at one junction end. The chain recombines TRBV5-1 with TRBJ2-3; the D gene is possibly TRBD1 (5 bases). Germline values: CDR1 SGHRS, CDR2 YFSETQ. The CDR3 extends over 14 amino acids. The CDR3 DNA is TGTGCCAGCAGCTTGACAGTTAGCACAGATACGCAGTATTTT. This translates into CASSLTVSTDTQYF.

For the CDR3, the DNA is TGTGCCAGCACCTCCGGACAGTTCAGCAATCAGCCCCAGCATTTT. It specifies CASTSGQFSNQPQHF. The genes are TRBV6-5 and TRBJ1-5; D is possibly TRBD1 (6 bases). V was pared by 7 bases and J by 1 base, with 14 bases between. There are 15 residues in the CDR3. Germline V gene sequence: CDR1 MNHEY, CDR2 SVGAGI.

The V and J genes are TRBV9 and TRBJ2-7; 7 nucleotides align to TRBD2. This CDR3 spans 14 amino acids. Germline trimming cut 4 bases from V and 6 bases from J; bases unmatched to any gene: 10. The germline V gene encodes CDR1 SGDLS and CDR2 YYNGEE. The CDR3 sequence is CASSPRGGQSEQYF. CDR3 nucleotide sequence: TGTGCCAGCAGCCCTCGGGGAGGGCAGAGCGAGCAGTACTTC.

The gene calls are TRBV30 and TRBJ2-1; D gene ambiguous. The CDR3 contains 13 residues. Germline-derived CDR1 and CDR2 are GTSNPN and SVGIG (reference sequence). Trimming took off 1 base at V and 1 base at J, with 5 bases between the two ends. Here the CDR3 reads CAWSGVSYNEQFF. In DNA form, the CDR3 reads TGTGCCTGGAGTGGGGTTTCCTACAATGAGCAGTTCTTC.

This sequence joins TRBV5-6 and TRBJ1-1, with 10 bases that match TRBD1. This CDR3 is built from 16 residues. V gave up 3 bases and J gave up 5 bases; unmatched junction bases: 10. The germline V gene encodes CDR1 SGHDT and CDR2 YYEEEE. The CDR3 spells CASSSGTGVGKTEAFF. In DNA, the CDR3 is TGTGCCAGCAGCTCCGGGACAGGGGTCGGTAAGACTGAAGCTTTCTTT.

The chain combines TRBV12-1 with TRBJ2-3; the tabulated D call, TRBD2, remains unverified against the DNA. TRBV12-1 is shown as a pseudogene. There are 18 residues in the CDR3. In nucleotides, the CDR3 is TGTGCCAGCAGCTTCACCAGGCCTAGCGGGGCTAGCACAGATACGCAGTATTTT. Translation: CASSFTRPSGASTDTQYF.

V usage is TRBV5-4 and J usage is TRBJ2-2; 11 nucleotides agree with TRBD1. Unmatched junction bases numbered 3, after V lost 0 bases and J lost 2 bases. The CDR3 length is 17 residues. Germline V gene sequence: CDR1 SGHNT, CDR2 YYREEE (reference sequence). The CDR3 nucleotides read TGTGCCAGCAGCTTGGCCCGGACAGGGGGCAACACCGGGGAGCTGTTTTTT. It translates to CASSLARTGGNTGELFF.

V is TRBV30 and J is TRBJ2-3; D may correspond to TRBD1 or TRBD2 (5 bases each). The CDR3 extends over 16 amino acids. With 4 bases removed from V and 3 bases from J, the gap between germline ends came to 20 bases. Germline CDR1 reads GTSNPN; CDR2 reads SVGIG (reference sequence). The CDR3 loop reads CAWTPPPGPLTDTQYF. DNA for the CDR3: TGTGCCTGGACCCCACCTCCGGGACCATTAACAGATACGCAGTATTTT. The entire variable domain, with the rest obtained from reference TRBV30 and TRBJ2-3, is as follows: SQTIHQWPATLVQPVGSPLSLECTVEGTSNPNLYWYRQAAGRGLQLLFYSVGIGQISSEVPQNLSASRPQDRQFILSSKKLLLSDSGFYLCAWTPPPGPLTDTQYFGPGTRLTVL.

Regarding this clone: This could be a read error, since a much larger clone is one nucleotide away. The same CDR3 can be traced to other DNA sequences in this sample. The chain links TRBV11-3 to TRBJ2-2; 13 positions agree with TRBD2. The length of the CDR3 is 16 residues. Germline V gene sequence: CDR1 SGHNT, CDR2 YENEEA. V was clipped by 5 bases and J by 4 bases; unmatched bases: 4. CDR3 sequence reads: CASSPGLAGATGELFF. CDR3 nucleotides: TGTGCCAGCAGCCCAGGACTAGCGGGAGCCACCGGGGAGCTGTTTTTT.

V is TRBV4-3 and J is TRBJ1-1; TRBD1 agrees at 8 bases. The germline V gene has CDR1 LGHNA and CDR2 YSLEER. CDR3 length: 14 residues. Unmatched junction bases numbered 5, after V lost 3 bases and J lost 5 bases. CDR3 in DNA: TGCGCCAGCAGCCAGTCCAACAGGGGGACTGAAGCTTTCTTT. The encoded protein is CASSQSNRGTEAFF.

The chain couples TRBV30 to TRBJ1-1, with 8 bases matching TRBD1. In germline, CDR1 is GTSNPN, CDR2 SVGIG (reference sequence). V was clipped by 0 bases and J by 4 bases; unmatched bases: 10. The CDR3 length is 16 residues. CDR3 nucleotides: TGTGCCTGGAGTGTATGGGGGGCAGGGGGCCTCACTGAAGCTTTCTTT. Its translation: CAWSVWGAGGLTEAFF.

Points on this clone: One end of the junction does not line up with germline, which may come from a read error. V gene TRBV5-6 combines with J gene TRBJ2-4; a possible D gene is TRBD1 (7 bases). In germline, CDR1 is SGHDT, CDR2 YYEEEE. This CDR3 region has 12 residues. As DNA, the CDR3 is TGTGCCAGCAGCCGCCGACAGGGAGGTGAAGACTTC. This gives the protein CASSRRQGGEDF. Full variable domain (remainder filled in from reference TRBV5-6 and TRBJ2-4): DAGVTQSPTHLIKTRGQQVTLRCSPKSGHDTVSWYQQALGQGPQFIFQYYEEEERQRGNFPDRFSGHQFPNYSSELNVNALLLGDSALYLCASSRRQGGEDFGAGTRLSVL.

The V and J genes are TRBV7-9 and TRBJ1-6; D gene uncertain. V gave up 4 bases and J gave up 0 bases, with 19 bases separating them. The CDR3 totals 19 residues. The V gene's germline CDR1 is SEHNR and CDR2 FQNEAQ (reference sequence). Written as DNA, the CDR3 is TGTGCCAGCAGCTCAGACACCATCGAAAGAAGCTCCTATAATTCACCCCTCCACTTT. Its protein product is CASSSDTIERSSYNSPLHF.